This T cell receptor beta chain originates from a study of OX40 agonist ivuxolimab in advanced cancers. About the study as a whole: The costimulatory receptor OX40 (CD134) was targeted by ivuxolimab, a fully human IgG2 agonistic monoclonal antibody. Of the 50 or so patients in dose escalation, some 19 had hepatocellular carcinoma, approximately 15 had melanoma, 9 had renal cell carcinoma and 9 had head and neck cancer. Peripheral TCRbeta sequencing was intended to test whether TCR sequence diversity was altered and clonal T-cell expansion was caused by ivuxolimab. The paper reports the monotherapy dose-escalation portion (N of about 47 patients) of the phase I ivuxolimab trial. Intravenous ivuxolimab was administered to patients every 2 weeks at six dose levels: 0.01, 0.1, 0.3, 1.5, 3 and 10 mg/kg. Prior anti-PD-1, anti-PD-L1 or anti-CTLA-4 therapy was permitted, and about two fifths of dose-escalation patients had received checkpoint inhibitors. In the dose-escalation cohort, approximately 82% of patients were male, and the mean age was 60 years with a range of roughly 20 to 80. Partial responses occurred in three dose-escalation patients, of whom one had hepatocellular carcinoma and two had cutaneous melanoma.

With regard to this clone: The antigen it binds to is not known. A read error may produce the germline difference seen at one junction end.

The study at large found these results: In the 0.1-3.0 mg/kg groups, partial responders were among the patients with the lowest normalized peripheral clonal expansion, particularly in CD8+ T cells. After ivuxolimab, more expanded clones were found on average in CD8+ T cells than in CD4+ T cells. Antigen specificity was not determined for the clonally expanded peripheral T cells. At doses of 0.1 to 3.0 mg/kg, clonal expansion of both CD4+ and CD8+ blood T cells was observed from baseline to week 6. Low levels of normalized T-cell clonal expansion were also seen in some patients who did not respond.

The trial excluded patients who had a history of autoimmune disease or were on systemic immunosuppression. In every dose cohort, peripheral blood was drawn for TCR sequencing at baseline, cycle 4 day 1, and cycle 7 day 1. The samples were drawn from a first-in-human, open-label, multicenter phase I dose-escalation trial of ivuxolimab. The trial enrolled adults with locally advanced or metastatic head and neck squamous cell, hepatocellular, melanoma or renal cell carcinoma. Before TCR sequencing, CD4+ T cells and CD8+ T cells from peripheral blood were sorted into separate populations. For sequencing of the TCRbeta CDR3 region, genomic DNA was extracted from the sorted cells. TCRbeta CDR3 regions were sequenced using the immunoSEQ Assay. TCRdb stores this immuneACCESS table with in-frame sequences only. Part of the clones is absent; in the studies checked, under half of the shortfall reflects unresolved V genes, and no reason is known for the rest. The sample table contains about 79,000 clones; only one count was recorded for approximately 85% of them. About 3.8% of the sample is taken by the ten largest.

This receptor was identified in an adult with an advanced solid tumor such as melanoma, head and neck, liver or kidney cancer. The input for sequencing was CD4+ or CD8+ T cells sorted from blood, taken in a trial of the OX40 agonist ivuxolimab.

The nucleotide sequence reads TGTGCCAGCAGAAAAAGGTCGGGAGAGAACACCGAAGCTTTCTTT. Protein translation: CASRKRSGENTEAFF. The V and J segments used are TRBV5-4 and TRBJ1-1, with no confident D gene call. The germline V gene (reference sequence) supplies CDR1 SGHNT and CDR2 YYREEE. From its cysteine to its phenylalanine, the CDR3 spans 15 amino acids. CDR3 DNA is the only sequence kept; it has 45 bases, read in frame from the first base.